This TCR beta chain stems from a study of blood T cell repertoires in COVID-19. This CDR3 is built from 14 residues. Germline-derived CDR1 and CDR2 are LNHDA and SQIVND (reference sequence). The V and J ends lost 1 base and 3 bases, in that order; junction bases with no gene match: 0. Study processing details: Amplification with reference gene primers provided the estimates of nucleated cell counts. The method was immunoSEQ multiplex PCR; TCRdb's version includes in-frame clones alone and lacks a portion of them. V, J and clone size were drawn from that table, and D and trimming were deduced from the DNA. This table holds about 150,000 clones, roughly 85% found once. As regards this clone: The same CDR3 arises from other DNA sequences in this sample as well.

The chain has TRBV19 and TRBJ2-3; 8 bases match TRBD1. Sequencing used peripheral blood. This receptor was obtained from a human donor with acute or convalescent COVID-19. The donor label of this sample is uncertain. The CDR3 region is CASSIGQGTDTQYF. For the CDR3, the DNA is TGTGCCAGTAGTATAGGACAGGGGACAGATACGCAGTATTTT.